The 16 T cell receptor beta chains below all came from one sample that was sequenced in a study of blood T cell repertoires in COVID-19. Assay: immunoSEQ multiplex PCR; the TCRdb copy retains only in-frame clones and omits some. Altogether 130,000 or so clones are present, approximately 84% being singletons, with the ten largest covering roughly a sixth. Sample: peripheral blood. These receptors were collected from a woman older than 75 with acute or convalescent COVID-19.

The J gene is TRBJ2-1, the V gene TRBV14; 8 positions agree with TRBD2. Germline-derived CDR1 and CDR2 are SGHDN and FVKESK. The CDR3 covers 16 residues. J gave up 5 bases and V 3 bases, and 9 bases lay outside the gene matches. CDR3 amino acids: CASSHSAGATHNEQFF. The CDR3 DNA follows: TGTGCCAGCAGCCACTCAGCGGGAGCTACCCACAATGAGCAGTTCTTC. Combining the CDR3 with reference TRBV14 and TRBJ2-1 gives the whole variable domain EAGVTQFPSHSVIEKGQTVTLRCDPISGHDNLYWYRRVMGKEIKFLLHFVKESKQDESGMPNNRFLAERTGGTYSTLKVQPAELEDSGVYFCASSHSAGATHNEQFFGPGTRLTVL.

This chain joins TRBV24-1 and TRBJ2-3, with 14 bases identical to TRBD2. Germline values: CDR1 KGHDR, CDR2 SFDVKD. The CDR3 has 16 residues. V was pared by 3 bases and J by 5 bases, with 3 bases of the junction left unmatched. The CDR3 region has the DNA TGTGCCACCAGTGATCCCGGGACTAGCGGGAGAGATACGCAGTATTTT. This translates into CATSDPGTSGRDTQYF.

The CDR3 DNA reads as TGTGCCAGCAGCTTGGAACAGGGGGTCTACAATGAGCAGTTCTTC. The encoded protein is CASSLEQGVYNEQFF. The chain uses TRBV5-6 and TRBJ2-1, with TRBD1 identical over 8 bases. The length of the CDR3 is 15 residues. J gave up 3 bases and V 0 bases, and 2 bases lay outside the gene matches. Looked up from germline, CDR1 is SGHDT and CDR2 is YYEEEE.

The rearrangement links TRBV2 to TRBJ2-1, with D maybe TRBD2 (5 bases). Germline V gene sequence: CDR1 SNHLY, CDR2 FYNNEI. The V end was cut by 6 bases, the J end by 10 bases, with 19 bases between. The CDR3 sequence is 14 residues long. CDR3 DNA sequence: TGTGCCAGCAGACGCCTAGCCCTAAAGGACGAGCAGTTCTTC. It translates to CASRRLALKDEQFF.

J is TRBJ2-1 and V is TRBV19, with TRBD1 as a possible D gene (5 bases). Germline V gives CDR1 LNHDA, CDR2 SQIVND (reference sequence). The length of the CDR3 is 14 residues. The V end lost 3 bases, the J end lost 4 bases, and 10 bases lay between the germline ends. The CDR3, as DNA: TGTGCCAGTAGTATTCAGACAGCATACAATGAGCAGTTCTTC. Its protein product is CASSIQTAYNEQFF. Supplemented by reference TRBV19 and TRBJ2-1, the full variable domain reads DGGITQSPKYLFRKEGQNVTLSCEQNLNHDAMYWYRQDPGQGLRLIYYSQIVNDFQKGDIAEGYSVSREKKESFPLTVTSAQKNPTAFYLCASSIQTAYNEQFFGPGTRLTVL.

The rearrangement uses TRBV12-3 or TRBV12-4 and TRBJ2-1, with D maybe TRBD1 (6 bases). With 6 bases removed from V and 4 bases from J, the gap between germline ends came to 10 bases. The CDR3 spans 13 residues. CDR3 region: CASRNREYNEQFF. In DNA form, the CDR3 reads TGTGCCAGCAGGAACAGGGAATACAATGAGCAGTTCTTC.

Regarding this clone: Other DNA sequences of this sample code for an identical CDR3. The J gene is TRBJ1-1, the V gene TRBV19, with D maybe TRBD1 (5 bases). Trimming cost V 3 bases and J 4 bases, with 9 bases left between them. The CDR3 is 13 residues long. Germline CDR1 is LNHDA and CDR2 is SQIVND (reference sequence). The CDR3 sequence is CASSIQGGTEAFF. DNA for the CDR3: TGTGCCAGTAGTATTCAGGGTGGCACTGAAGCTTTCTTT.

The chain has TRBV19 and TRBJ2-2, with TRBD1 matching over 10 bases. Per the germline V gene, CDR1 is LNHDA and CDR2 is SQIVND (reference sequence). V lost 7 bases, J lost 0 bases, and 2 bases stayed unmatched. There are 15 residues in the CDR3. CDR3 bases: TGTGCCAGTACGGACAGGGGGGCGAACACCGGGGAGCTGTTTTTT. Translation gives CASTDRGANTGELFF.

This chain connects TRBV19 to TRBJ1-2; D may be TRBD1 (5 bases). Germline lookup yields CDR1 LNHDA and CDR2 SQIVND (reference sequence). The length of the CDR3 is 16 residues. The V end lost 5 bases, the J end lost 1 base, and 17 bases lay between the germline ends. The CDR3 nucleotides are TGTGCCAGTAGTTCCCAGCTGGGGGGGGGTAACTATGGCTACACCTTC. Translated: CASSSQLGGGNYGYTF.

The rearrangement uses TRBV4-3 and TRBJ1-1; D is unclear. CDR3 length: 14 residues. V was shortened by 1 base and J by 3 bases, with 9 bases between the two germline ends. The germline V gene has CDR1 LGHNA and CDR2 YSLEER. The CDR3 region is CASSQVQAYTEAFF. CDR3 nucleotides: TGCGCCAGCAGCCAAGTTCAGGCGTACACTGAAGCTTTCTTT.

The chain combines TRBV30 with TRBJ2-1, with D possibly TRBD1 on 6 matching bases. V was trimmed by 4 bases and J by 6 bases, leaving 19 bases between them. CDR1 is GTSNPN, CDR2 SVGIG, per germline (reference sequence). This CDR3 is built from 15 residues. The CDR3 sequence: CAWTEVWVGANEQFF. CDR3 nucleotides: TGTGCCTGGACCGAAGTCTGGGTGGGGGCCAATGAGCAGTTCTTC. The variable domain in full, completed from reference TRBV30 and TRBJ2-1, reads SQTIHQWPATLVQPVGSPLSLECTVEGTSNPNLYWYRQAAGRGLQLLFYSVGIGQISSEVPQNLSASRPQDRQFILSSKKLLLSDSGFYLCAWTEVWVGANEQFFGPGTRLTVL.

The chain joins TRBV9 to TRBJ1-2; D is possibly TRBD1 (5 bases). The CDR3 loop spans 15 amino acids. V gave up 4 bases and J gave up 6 bases, with 19 bases separating them. Germline CDR1 is SGDLS and CDR2 is YYNGEE. CDR3 coding DNA: TGTGCCAGCAGCTCTATCGGGACTCCGGAAGATGGCTACACCTTC. Translated, it gives CASSSIGTPEDGYTF.

The chain uses TRBV10-3 and TRBJ1-1; 7 bases align to TRBD1. This CDR3 is 16 amino acids long. CDR1 is ENHRY, CDR2 SYGVKD, per germline. After removal of 1 base from V and 2 bases from J, the junction contained 7 bases not matched to a gene. CDR3 coding DNA: TGTGCCATCAGTGAGTTCCCGACAGGGATTAACACTGAAGCTTTCTTT. Amino acid sequence: CAISEFPTGINTEAFF.

This clone was counted once. This chain links TRBV5-1 with TRBJ1-3; the match to TRBD1 covers 10 bases. Germline CDR1 reads SGHRS; CDR2 reads YFSETQ. V lost 7 bases to trimming and J lost 6 bases; unmatched junction nucleotides: 4. The CDR3 runs to 13 residues. The CDR3 is CASSGTGVNTIYF. CDR3 DNA sequence: TGCGCCAGCTCTGGGACAGGGGTAAACACCATATATTTT.

This clone came up once. This chain joins TRBV18 and TRBJ2-3, with D tentatively TRBD1 (6 bases). The CDR3 loop spans 15 amino acids. Trimming pared 4 bases from V and 0 bases from J, leaving 11 bases between. CDR1 is KGHSH, CDR2 LQKENI, per germline. CDR3: CASSQTGSSTDTQYF. In DNA form, the CDR3 reads TGTGCCAGCTCACAAACAGGGTCCAGCACAGATACGCAGTATTTT. The entire variable domain, with the rest obtained from reference TRBV18 and TRBJ2-3, is as follows: NAGVMQNPRHLVRRRGQEARLRCSPMKGHSHVYWYRQLPEEGLKFMVYLQKENIIDESGMPKERFSAEFPKEGPSILRIQQVVRGDSAAYFCASSQTGSSTDTQYFGPGTRLTVL.

This clone was seen more than once but under ten times. V and J are TRBV4-3 and TRBJ1-2; a possible D gene is TRBD1 (5 bases). The CDR3 extends over 18 amino acids. V dropped 0 bases and J dropped 7 bases, with 24 bases sitting between them. The germline V gene encodes CDR1 LGHNA and CDR2 YSLEER. The CDR3 reads CASSQDVIGVGRTVGYTF. CDR3 DNA: TGCGCCAGCAGCCAAGATGTAATAGGGGTGGGCAGAACTGTTGGCTACACCTTC.